This T cell receptor beta chain was documented in a study of glioma-infiltrating T cells after dendritic cell vaccination. Study in general: Autologous tumor lysate-pulsed dendritic cell vaccination was given between the early 2000s and the early 2010s. Dendritic cells derived from monocytes and pulsed with autologous tumor lysate formed the vaccine.

Only in-frame clones appear in the TCRdb table, and some are missing; sequencing was by immunoSEQ multiplex PCR. Counted here are tens of thousands of clones, more than 75% occurring once; the ten biggest clones make up about 8.9%. This clone has only a few counts. This material consisted of blood, taken before dendritic cell vaccination. This sequence was found in a human donor with glioblastoma.

In DNA form, the CDR3 reads TGTGCCAGCAGTTTATCGGGACAGGGGAGGGACTACGAGCAGTACTTC. The encoded protein is CASSLSGQGRDYEQYF. The chain carries TRBV27 and TRBJ2-7; 10 bases are a match to TRBD1. The CDR3 is 16 amino acids. V lost 0 bases and J lost 3; bases outside the gene matches: 5. Germline values: CDR1 MNHEY, CDR2 SMNVEV (reference sequence).